Here is one T cell receptor (beta chain) with its context. No antigen is known for it. This sample stems from a study of shared clonotypes between healthy human individuals. Study-wide results and limits: With a handful of donors compared, around 5% of naive CD4 clonotypes were shared. Clonotypes shared by all four donors outscored non-shared clonotypes in generation probability. The study generally estimated greater richness for naive than memory subsets. The expectation was that sequencing depth would affect clonotype sharing among donors.

V was clipped by 4 bases and J by 2 bases; unmatched bases: 5. This CDR3 region has 15 residues. Germline-derived CDR1 and CDR2 are SGHDN and FVKESK. Profiled with immunoSEQ multiplex PCR; TCRdb holds only in-frame clones, not every one. The sample holds hundreds of thousands of clones, about 98% seen once. CD8 cells regarded as naive lacked CD45RO, were positively chosen for CCR7, and omitted terminally differentiated effector memory CD45RA+ cells. The receptor was derived from a young man in good health. The chain employs TRBV14 and TRBJ2-7; 10 nucleotides align to TRBD1. The sequencing input was naive CD8+ T cells sorted from blood. CDR3 DNA: TGTGCCAGCAGCCCCTGGACAGGGGGGGCCTACGAGCAGTACTTC. It translates to CASSPWTGGAYEQYF.